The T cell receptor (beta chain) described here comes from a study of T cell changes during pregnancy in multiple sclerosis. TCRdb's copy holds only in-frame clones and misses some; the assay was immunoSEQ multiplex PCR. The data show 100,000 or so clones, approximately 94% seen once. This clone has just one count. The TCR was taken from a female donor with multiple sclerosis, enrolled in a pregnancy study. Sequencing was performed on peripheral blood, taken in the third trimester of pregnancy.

CDR3 region: CASSPRQGTREQYF. The DNA of the CDR3 is TGTGCCAGCAGTCCCAGACAGGGGACTCGCGAGCAGTACTTC. The chain couples TRBV27 to TRBJ2-7; 8 nucleotides line up with TRBD1. V lost 5 bases and J lost 6; bases outside the gene matches: 9. The CDR3 spans 14 residues. CDR1 and CDR2 (germline): MNHEY, SMNVEV (reference sequence).